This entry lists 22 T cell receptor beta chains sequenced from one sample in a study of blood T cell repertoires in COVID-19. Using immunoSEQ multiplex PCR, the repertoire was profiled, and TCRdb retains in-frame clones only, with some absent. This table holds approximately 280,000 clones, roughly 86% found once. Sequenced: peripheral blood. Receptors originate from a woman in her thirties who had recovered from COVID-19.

DNA of the CDR3: TGTGCCAGCAGAGATCCAGTGGGCGCGGCTTTCTTT. Translated, it gives CASRDPVGAAFF. The genes are TRBV27 and TRBJ1-1; D unclear. Germline-derived CDR1 and CDR2 are MNHEY and SMNVEV (reference sequence). V lost 6 bases, J lost 11 bases, and 16 bases lay in between. CDR3 length: 12 residues.

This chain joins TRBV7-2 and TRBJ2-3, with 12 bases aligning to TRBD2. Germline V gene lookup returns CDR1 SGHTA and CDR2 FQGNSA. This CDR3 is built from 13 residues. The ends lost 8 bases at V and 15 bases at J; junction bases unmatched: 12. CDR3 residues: CASATSGRNQPYF. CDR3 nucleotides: TGTGCCAGCGCCACTAGCGGGAGGAATCAGCCATATTTT. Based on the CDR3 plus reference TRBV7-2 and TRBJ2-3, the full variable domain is GAGVSQSPSNKVTEKGKDVELRCDPISGHTALYWYRQSLGQGLEFLIYFQGNSAPDKSGLPSDRFSAERTGGSVSTLTIQRTQQEDSAVYLCASATSGRNQPYFGPGTRLTVL.

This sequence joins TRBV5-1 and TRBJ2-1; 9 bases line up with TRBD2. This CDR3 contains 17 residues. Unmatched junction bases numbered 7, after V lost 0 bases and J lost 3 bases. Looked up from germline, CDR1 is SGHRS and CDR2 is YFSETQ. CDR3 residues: CASSLARVTSGYNEQFF. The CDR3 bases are TGCGCCAGCAGCTTGGCACGCGTGACTAGCGGCTACAATGAGCAGTTCTTC.

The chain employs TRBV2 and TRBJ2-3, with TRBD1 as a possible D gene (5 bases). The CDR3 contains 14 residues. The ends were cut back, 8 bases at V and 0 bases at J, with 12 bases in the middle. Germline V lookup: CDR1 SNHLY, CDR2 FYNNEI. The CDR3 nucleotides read TGTGCCAGCTCCAGGGTCCTAAGCACAGATACGCAGTATTTT. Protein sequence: CASSRVLSTDTQYF.

The CDR3 sequence is CASNRGETQYF. The CDR3 bases are TGTGCCAGCAATAGGGGGGAGACCCAGTACTTC. The V gene is TRBV6-5, the J gene TRBJ2-5; perhaps TRBD1 as D (6 bases). Per the germline V gene, CDR1 is MNHEY and CDR2 is SVGAGI. The CDR3 runs to 11 residues. V shed 7 bases and J shed 5 bases, with 8 bases lying between them.

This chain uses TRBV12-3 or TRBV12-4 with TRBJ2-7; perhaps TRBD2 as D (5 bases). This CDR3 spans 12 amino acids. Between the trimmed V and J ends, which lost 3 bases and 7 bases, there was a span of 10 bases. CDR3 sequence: CASSLRREEQYF. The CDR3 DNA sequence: TGTGCCAGCAGTTTGCGTCGGGAAGAGCAGTACTTC.

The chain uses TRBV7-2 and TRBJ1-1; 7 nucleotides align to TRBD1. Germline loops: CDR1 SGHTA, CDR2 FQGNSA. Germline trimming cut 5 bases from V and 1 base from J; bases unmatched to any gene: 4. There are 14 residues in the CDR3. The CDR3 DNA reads TGTGCCAGCAGCACCAGGGGGACGAACACTGAAGCTTTCTTT. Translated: CASSTRGTNTEAFF. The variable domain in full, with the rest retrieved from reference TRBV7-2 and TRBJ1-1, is GAGVSQSPSNKVTEKGKDVELRCDPISGHTALYWYRQSLGQGLEFLIYFQGNSAPDKSGLPSDRFSAERTGGSVSTLTIQRTQQEDSAVYLCASSTRGTNTEAFFGQGTRLTVV.

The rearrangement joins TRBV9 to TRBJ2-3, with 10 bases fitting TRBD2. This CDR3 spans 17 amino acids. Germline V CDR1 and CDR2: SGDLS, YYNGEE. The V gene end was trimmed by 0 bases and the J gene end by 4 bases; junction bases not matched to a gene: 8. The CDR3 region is CASSVGSSGSFPDTQYF. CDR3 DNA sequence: TGTGCCAGCAGCGTAGGTTCTAGCGGGAGTTTTCCAGATACGCAGTATTTT.

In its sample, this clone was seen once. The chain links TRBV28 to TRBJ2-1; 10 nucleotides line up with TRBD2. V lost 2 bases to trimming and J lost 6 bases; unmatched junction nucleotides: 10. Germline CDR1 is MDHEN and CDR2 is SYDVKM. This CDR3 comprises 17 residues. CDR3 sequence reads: CASSLPSGAGGSNEQFF. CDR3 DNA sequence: TGTGCCAGCAGTTTACCGAGCGGAGCGGGAGGGTCCAATGAGCAGTTCTTC.

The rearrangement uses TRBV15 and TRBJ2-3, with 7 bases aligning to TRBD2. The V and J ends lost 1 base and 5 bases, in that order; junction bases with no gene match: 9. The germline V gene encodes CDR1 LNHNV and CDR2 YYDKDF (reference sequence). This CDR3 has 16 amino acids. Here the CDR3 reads CATSRGWRESVDTQYF. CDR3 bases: TGTGCCACCAGCAGAGGATGGCGGGAGTCGGTAGATACGCAGTATTTT.

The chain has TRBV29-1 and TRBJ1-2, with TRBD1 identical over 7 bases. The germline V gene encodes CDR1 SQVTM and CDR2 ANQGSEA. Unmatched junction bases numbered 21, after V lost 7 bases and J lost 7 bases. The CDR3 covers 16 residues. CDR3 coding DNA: TGCAGCGACATTGTCCCTTCGACAGGGCCAAAAGGTGGCTACACCTTC. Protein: CSDIVPSTGPKGGYTF. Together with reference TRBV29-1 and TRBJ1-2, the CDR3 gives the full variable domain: SAVISQKPSRDICQRGTSLTIQCQVDSQVTMMFWYRQQPGQSLTLIATANQGSEATYESGFVIDKFPISRPNLTFSTLTVSNMSPEDSSIYLCSDIVPSTGPKGGYTFGSGTRLTVV.

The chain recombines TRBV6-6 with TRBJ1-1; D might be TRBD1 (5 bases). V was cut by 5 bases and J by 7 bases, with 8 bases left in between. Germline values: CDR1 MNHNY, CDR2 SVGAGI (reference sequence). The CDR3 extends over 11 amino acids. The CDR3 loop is CASSATDEAFF. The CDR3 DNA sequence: TGTGCCAGCAGTGCGACAGATGAAGCTTTCTTT.

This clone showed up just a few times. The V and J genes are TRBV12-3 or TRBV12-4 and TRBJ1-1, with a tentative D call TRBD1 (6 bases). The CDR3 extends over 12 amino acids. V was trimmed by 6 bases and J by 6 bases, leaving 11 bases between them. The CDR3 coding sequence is TGTGCCAGCAGGGGAACAGGGCCTGAAGCTTTCTTT. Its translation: CASRGTGPEAFF.

The CDR3 loop reads CASSFREVSYEQYF. CDR3 nucleotide sequence: TGCGCCAGCAGCTTCAGGGAAGTATCCTACGAGCAGTACTTC. This chain connects TRBV5-1 to TRBJ2-7; the D gene is possibly TRBD1 (5 bases). Germline CDR1 is SGHRS and CDR2 is YFSETQ. Trimming shortened V by 2 bases and J by 1 base, and 10 bases separated the two germline ends. This CDR3 has 14 amino acids.

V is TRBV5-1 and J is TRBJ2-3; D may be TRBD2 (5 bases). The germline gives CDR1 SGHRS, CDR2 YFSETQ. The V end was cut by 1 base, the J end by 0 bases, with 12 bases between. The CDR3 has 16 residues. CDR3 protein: CASSLNGLGSTDTQYF. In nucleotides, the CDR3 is TGCGCCAGCAGCTTGAACGGACTCGGTAGCACAGATACGCAGTATTTT.

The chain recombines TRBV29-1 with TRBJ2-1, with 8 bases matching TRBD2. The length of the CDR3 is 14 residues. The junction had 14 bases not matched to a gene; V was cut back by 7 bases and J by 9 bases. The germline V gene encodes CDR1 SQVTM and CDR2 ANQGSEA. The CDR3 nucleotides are TGCAGCGCCCCAGCGGGGGCCGGGGCAGCTGAGCAGTTCTTC. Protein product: CSAPAGAGAAEQFF.

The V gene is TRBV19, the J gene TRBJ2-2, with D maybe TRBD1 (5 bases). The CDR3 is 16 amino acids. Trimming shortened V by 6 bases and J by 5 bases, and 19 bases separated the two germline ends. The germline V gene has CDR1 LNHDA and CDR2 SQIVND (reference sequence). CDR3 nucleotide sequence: TGTGCCAGTAGGGTTACAGGCGCCCCCGGGACCGGGGAGCTGTTTTTT. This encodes CASRVTGAPGTGELFF.

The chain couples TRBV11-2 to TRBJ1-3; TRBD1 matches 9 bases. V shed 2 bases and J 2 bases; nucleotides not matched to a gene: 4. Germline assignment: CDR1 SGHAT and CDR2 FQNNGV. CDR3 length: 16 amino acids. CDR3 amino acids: CASSLRGQGPGNTIYF. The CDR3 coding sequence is TGTGCCAGCAGCTTAAGGGGACAGGGACCTGGAAACACCATATATTTT.

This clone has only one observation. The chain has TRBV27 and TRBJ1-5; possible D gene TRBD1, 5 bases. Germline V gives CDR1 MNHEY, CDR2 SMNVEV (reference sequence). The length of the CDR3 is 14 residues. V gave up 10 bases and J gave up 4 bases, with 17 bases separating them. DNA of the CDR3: TGTGCCACGCGCCCGATGGGGGGAAATCAGCCCCAGCATTTT. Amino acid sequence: CATRPMGGNQPQHF.

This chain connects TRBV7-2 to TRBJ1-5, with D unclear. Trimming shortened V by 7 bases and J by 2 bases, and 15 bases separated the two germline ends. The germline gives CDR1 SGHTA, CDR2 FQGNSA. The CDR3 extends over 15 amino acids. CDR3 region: CASTKEGGGNQPQHF. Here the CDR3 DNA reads TGTGCCAGCACCAAAGAGGGTGGGGGCAATCAGCCCCAGCATTTT.

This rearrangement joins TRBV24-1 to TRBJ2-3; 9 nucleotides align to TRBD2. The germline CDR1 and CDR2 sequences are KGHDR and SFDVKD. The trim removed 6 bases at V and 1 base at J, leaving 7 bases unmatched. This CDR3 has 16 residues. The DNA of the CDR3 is TGTGCCACCAGTCTCGGGACTAGCTACGGCACAGATACGCAGTATTTT. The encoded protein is CATSLGTSYGTDTQYF.

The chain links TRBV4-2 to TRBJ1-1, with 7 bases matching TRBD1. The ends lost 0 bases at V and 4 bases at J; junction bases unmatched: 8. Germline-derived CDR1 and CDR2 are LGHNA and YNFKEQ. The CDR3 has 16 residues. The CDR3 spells CASSQDSTGDTTEAFF. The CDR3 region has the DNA TGTGCCAGCAGCCAAGATTCTACAGGGGATACCACTGAAGCTTTCTTT.